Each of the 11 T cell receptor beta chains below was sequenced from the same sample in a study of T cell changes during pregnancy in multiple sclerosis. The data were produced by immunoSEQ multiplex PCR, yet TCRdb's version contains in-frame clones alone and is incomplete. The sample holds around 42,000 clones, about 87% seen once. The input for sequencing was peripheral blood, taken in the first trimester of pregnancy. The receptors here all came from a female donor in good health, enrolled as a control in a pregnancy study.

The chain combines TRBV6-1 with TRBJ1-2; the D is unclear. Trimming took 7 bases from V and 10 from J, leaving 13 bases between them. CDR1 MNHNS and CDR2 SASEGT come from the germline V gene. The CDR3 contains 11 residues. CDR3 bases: TGTGCCAGCATGTATGCGGAGAACTACACCTTC. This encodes CASMYAENYTF.

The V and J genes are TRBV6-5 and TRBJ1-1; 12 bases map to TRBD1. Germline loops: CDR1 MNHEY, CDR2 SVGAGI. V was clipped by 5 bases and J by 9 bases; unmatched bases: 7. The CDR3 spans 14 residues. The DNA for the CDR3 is TGTGCCAGCAGTCCCACGGGACAGGGGGCCCAAGCTTTCTTT. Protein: CASSPTGQGAQAFF.

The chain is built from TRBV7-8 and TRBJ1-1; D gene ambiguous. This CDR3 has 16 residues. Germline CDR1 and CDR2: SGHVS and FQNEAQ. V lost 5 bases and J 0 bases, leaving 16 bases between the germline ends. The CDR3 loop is CASSLLRVGMNTEAFF. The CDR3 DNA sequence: TGTGCCAGCAGCCTCCTGCGGGTAGGAATGAACACTGAAGCTTTCTTT. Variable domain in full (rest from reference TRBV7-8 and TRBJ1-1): GAGVSQSPRYKVAKRGQDVALRCDPISGHVSLFWYQQALGQGPEFLTYFQNEAQLDKSGLPSDRFFAERPEGSVSTLKIQRTQQEDSAVYLCASSLLRVGMNTEAFFGQGTRLTVV.

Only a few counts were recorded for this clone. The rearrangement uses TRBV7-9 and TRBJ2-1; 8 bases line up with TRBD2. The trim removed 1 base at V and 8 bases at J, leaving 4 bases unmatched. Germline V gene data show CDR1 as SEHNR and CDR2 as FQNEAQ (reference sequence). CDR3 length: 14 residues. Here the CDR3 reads CASSLETRGDEQFF. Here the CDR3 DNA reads TGTGCCAGCAGCTTAGAGACGCGGGGGGATGAGCAGTTCTTC. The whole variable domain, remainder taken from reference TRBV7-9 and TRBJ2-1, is DTGVSQNPRHKITKRGQNVTFRCDPISEHNRLYWYRQTLGQGPEFLTYFQNEAQLEKSRLLSDRFSAERPKGSFSTLEIQRTEQGDSAMYLCASSLETRGDEQFFGPGTRLTVL.

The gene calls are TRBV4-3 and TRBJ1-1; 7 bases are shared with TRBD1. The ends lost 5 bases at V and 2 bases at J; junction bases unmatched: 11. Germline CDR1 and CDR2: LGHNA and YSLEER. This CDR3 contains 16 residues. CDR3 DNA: TGCGCCAGCAGCACCCGGGCCCAGGGGGGAAACACTGAAGCTTTCTTT. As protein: CASSTRAQGGNTEAFF.

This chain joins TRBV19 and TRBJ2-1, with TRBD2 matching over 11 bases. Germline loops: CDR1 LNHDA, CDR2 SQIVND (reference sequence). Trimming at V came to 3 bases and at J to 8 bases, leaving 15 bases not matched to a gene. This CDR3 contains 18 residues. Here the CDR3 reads CASSITATSGMAPHEQFF. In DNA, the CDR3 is TGTGCCAGTAGTATCACGGCGACTAGCGGGATGGCCCCCCATGAGCAGTTCTTC.

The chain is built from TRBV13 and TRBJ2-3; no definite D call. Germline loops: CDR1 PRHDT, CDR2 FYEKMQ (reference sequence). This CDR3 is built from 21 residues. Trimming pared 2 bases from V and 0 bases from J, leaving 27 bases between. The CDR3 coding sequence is TGTGCCAGCAGCTTACTGTCCTTGGGCAGTGAAGCCGTAAATAGCACAGATACGCAGTATTTT. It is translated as CASSLLSLGSEAVNSTDTQYF.

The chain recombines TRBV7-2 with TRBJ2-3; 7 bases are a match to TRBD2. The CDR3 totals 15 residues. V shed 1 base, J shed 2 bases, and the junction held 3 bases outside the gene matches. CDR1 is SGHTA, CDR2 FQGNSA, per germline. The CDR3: CASSLGRGSTDTQYF. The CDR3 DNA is TGTGCCAGCAGCTTAGGGCGGGGGTCCACAGATACGCAGTATTTT.

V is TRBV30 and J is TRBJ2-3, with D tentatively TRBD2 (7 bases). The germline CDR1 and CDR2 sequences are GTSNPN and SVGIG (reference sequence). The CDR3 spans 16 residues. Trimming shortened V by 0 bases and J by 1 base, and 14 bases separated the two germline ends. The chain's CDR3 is CAWSVQGLPGTDTQYF. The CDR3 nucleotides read TGTGCCTGGAGTGTACAGGGACTACCGGGCACAGATACGCAGTATTTT.

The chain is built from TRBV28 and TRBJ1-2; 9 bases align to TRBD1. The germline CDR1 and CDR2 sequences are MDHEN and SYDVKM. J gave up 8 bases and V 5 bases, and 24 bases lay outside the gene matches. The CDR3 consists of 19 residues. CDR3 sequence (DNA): TGTGCCAGCAGTGCCTCCTTTTTTCCGGGACAGGGCCCCGCGGGAGGCTACACCTTC. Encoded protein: CASSASFFPGQGPAGGYTF.

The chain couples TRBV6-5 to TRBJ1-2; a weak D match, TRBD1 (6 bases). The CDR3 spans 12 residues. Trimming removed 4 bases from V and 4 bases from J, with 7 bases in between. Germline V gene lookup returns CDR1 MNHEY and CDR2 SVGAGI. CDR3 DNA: TGTGCCAGCAGTTCAGGGGCCTATGGCTACACCTTC. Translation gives CASSSGAYGYTF.